This T cell receptor (beta chain) originates from a study of early T cells in non-severe SARS-CoV-2 infection. Whole-study context: Sequencing targeted bulk RNA from unsorted whole blood, leaving chains unpaired.

In regard to this clonotype: Its antigen is unidentified.

This CDR3 spans 12 amino acids. Trimming shortened V by 7 bases and J by 3 bases, and 10 bases separated the two germline ends. Germline values: CDR1 SQVTM, CDR2 ANQGSEA. Study-wide results and caveats: Matching results from VDJdb favored anti-spike CD8 responses, leaving private and CD4 specificities undetected.

The TCR library protocol attached unique molecular identifiers to the individual cDNA molecules. TCRdb passed the 5' RACE reads through MiXCR, listing each CDR3 protein once. Of about 61,000 distinct CDR3 sequences in the sample, 11% are singletons; the top ten hold 1.5% to 2%. This receptor was taken from an adult who was a healthcare worker with PCR-confirmed SARS-CoV-2 infection or an uninfected control (not recorded which). Sequencing was carried out using whole blood. This chain links TRBV29-1 with TRBJ1-5; D gene ambiguous. The CDR3 sequence: CSAREANQPQHF. The CDR3, as DNA: TGCAGCGCTCGGGAGGCCAATCAGCCCCAGCATTTT.